Listed below are T cell receptor beta chains from one sample, sequenced in a study of OX40 agonist ivuxolimab in advanced cancers. Measured with immunoSEQ multiplex PCR; TCRdb has only the in-frame clones, and not every one. The profile covers about 120,000 clones, with around 91% appearing a single time and more than 0.45% taken by the ten largest. The source was CD4+ or CD8+ T cells sorted from blood, collected in a trial of the OX40 agonist ivuxolimab. The receptors come from an adult with an advanced solid tumor such as melanoma, head and neck, liver or kidney cancer. Both conserved end residues are part of each CDR3. The D gene is left open where the match is weak. A row's size may be missing; if present it is once, few, many or a size class.

>NA|TRBV14|TRBJ2-5|TRBD1
TGTGCCAGCAGCCAAGTCAGGGGGCCCCAAGAGACCCAGTACTTC
CASSQVRGPQETQYF
>NA|TRBV2|TRBJ2-5|TRBD1
TGTGCCAGCGATATATCAGGGGGTCAAGAGACCCAGTACTTC
CASDISGGQETQYF
>NA|TRBV9|TRBJ1-1|NA
TGTGCCAGCAGCGTAGTATCGGGGGTGAACACTGAAGCTTTCTTT
CASSVVSGVNTEAFF
>NA|TRBV7-9|TRBJ2-5|NA
TGTGCCAGCGGGGACGGGACCCAGTACTTC
CASGDGTQYF
>once|TRBV12-5|TRBJ1-2|TRBD1
TGTGCTAGTGGCCCAGGGGGACGGGGCTATGGCTACACCTTC
CASGPGGRGYGYTF
>NA|TRBV5-1|TRBJ1-1|NA
TGCGCCAGCAGCTTGGGAGGGGACAACACTGAAGCTTTCTTT
CASSLGGDNTEAFF
>NA|TRBV11-3|TRBJ2-7|NA
TGTGCCAGCAGCTTAGCTCCAAGGGGAGAGCAGTACTTC
CASSLAPRGEQYF
>NA|TRBV14|TRBJ2-5|TRBD2
TGTGCCAGCAGCCAAGAGGGCCCGGGAGGCTTGGAGACCCAGTACTTC
CASSQEGPGGLETQYF
>NA|TRBV20-1|TRBJ1-1|NA
TGCAGTGCCAGAGGGGGGACTGAAGCTTTCTTT
CSARGGTEAFF
>NA|TRBV7-2|TRBJ1-3|NA
TGTGCCAGCAGCTTTATGGACGGAGTCTCTGGAAACACCATATATTTT
CASSFMDGVSGNTIYF
>few|TRBV4-3|TRBJ1-2|TRBD1
TGCGCCAGCAGCCCCGCCCAGGGGGGCTATGGCTACACCTTC
CASSPAQGGYGYTF
>NA|TRBV14|TRBJ2-4|NA
TGTGCCAGCAGCGAGCTAGCCAAAAACATTCAGTACTTC
CASSELAKNIQYF
>NA|TRBV19|TRBJ2-7|NA
TGTGCCAGTAGTAGACGGACAGACTACCACGGAACCTACGAGCAGTACTTC
CASSRRTDYHGTYEQYF
>NA|TRBV5-1|TRBJ2-7|TRBD1
TGCGCCAGCACCCGGGACAGCAAGAAGCAGTACTTC
CASTRDSKKQYF
>NA|TRBV6-6|TRBJ1-1|NA
TGTGCCAGCAGATCGCCAGCCGACTCTAGGGCTTTCTTT
CASRSPADSRAFF
>NA|TRBV7-9|TRBJ2-1|TRBD2
TGTGCCAGCAGCTCGGGACTAGCGGGGGGATATGAGCAGTTCTTC
CASSSGLAGGYEQFF
>NA|TRBV7-2|TRBJ2-7|NA
TGTGCCAGCAGCTACCAAGCCGGGGCCTACGAGCAGTACTTC
CASSYQAGAYEQYF
>NA|TRBV6-5|TRBJ1-4|NA
TGTGCCAGCAGGAGGGGTGGCGAAAAACTGTTTTTT
CASRRGGEKLFF
>once|TRBV6-5|TRBJ2-7|NA
TGTGCCAGCAGTTACTCGGGGGGTAGCCTCTCCTACGAGCAGTACTTC
CASSYSGGSLSYEQYF
>once|TRBV29-1|TRBJ2-2|NA
TGCAGCGTTGGTAGGCTTTCCACCGGGGAGCTGTTTTTT
CSVGRLSTGELFF
>NA|TRBV6-5|TRBJ1-1|NA
TGTGCCAGCAGTTACGGGGCAGGGTCGTTGAACACTGAAGCTTTCTTT
CASSYGAGSLNTEAFF
>NA|TRBV9|TRBJ2-1|NA
TGTGCCAGCAGCGTAGTGCACAGCTCCAATGAGCAGTTCTTC
CASSVVHSSNEQFF
>once|TRBV7-2|TRBJ2-6|NA
TGTGCCAGCAGCTTGGTATCTGGGGCCAACGTCCTGACTTTC
CASSLVSGANVLTF
>NA|TRBV6-5|TRBJ1-1|NA
TGTGCCAGCAGTTACCAGGGGATTAACACTGAAGCTTTCTTT
CASSYQGINTEAFF
>NA|TRBV7-2|TRBJ1-4|NA
TGTGCCAGCAGCCCAAGGACCCTTAATGAAAAACTGTTTTTT
CASSPRTLNEKLFF
>NA|TRBV11-1|TRBJ2-2|TRBD2
TGTGCCAGCAGCCAACTAGCGGGGGGCATAAAGAACACCGGGGAGCTGTTTTTT
CASSQLAGGIKNTGELFF
>NA|TRBV7-2|TRBJ2-2|TRBD1
TGTGCCAGCAGCCAGGGTACAGGGGGCTGGGTCGGGGAGCTGTTTTTT
CASSQGTGGWVGELFF
>NA|TRBV10-3|TRBJ1-2|NA
TGTGCCATCAGTGAAGGACCCTCGCTAGGCTACACCTTC
CAISEGPSLGYTF
>NA|TRBV7-2|TRBJ1-4|NA
TGTGCCAGCACCCAAGACGGGCAATTGCGAAAACTGTTTTTT
CASTQDGQLRKLFF
>NA|TRBV7-2|TRBJ2-1|TRBD2
TGTGCCAGCAGCTTAGCTACACTAGCGGGGCTCAATGAGCAGTTCTTC
CASSLATLAGLNEQFF
>NA|TRBV18|TRBJ1-3|NA
TGTGCCAGCTCACCACCCAGTCTCGGGGGGAGAAACACCATATATTTT
CASSPPSLGGRNTIYF
>NA|TRBV5-1|TRBJ2-1|TRBD1
TGCGCCAGCAGCCTACTGGGACAGGGGGCTCCCTCCTCCTACAATGAGCAGTTCTTC
CASSLLGQGAPSSYNEQFF
>NA|TRBV28|TRBJ1-4|TRBD1
TGTGCCAGCAGCGATCGCTTACAGGGGGCGCGAGAAAAACTGTTTTTT
CASSDRLQGAREKLFF
>NA|TRBV29-1|TRBJ1-3|NA
TGCAGCGCCGAGGGGATCGGAAACACCATATATTTT
CSAEGIGNTIYF
>NA|TRBV7-2|TRBJ2-3|TRBD2
TGTGCCAGCAGCTCCGACGGGGGGAGCACAGATACGCAGTATTTT
CASSSDGGSTDTQYF
>NA|TRBV18|TRBJ1-1|NA
TGTGCCAGCTCACCACCGGGTTTGAACACTGAAGCTTTCTTT
CASSPPGLNTEAFF
>NA|TRBV7-2|TRBJ2-5|TRBD2
TGTGCCAGCAGCTTAGCGGGACTAGCCTCAGAGACCCAGTACTTC
CASSLAGLASETQYF
>NA|TRBV18|TRBJ2-6|NA
TGTGCCAGCACCCAGGGGGGCGGGGCCAACGTCCTGACTTTC
CASTQGGGANVLTF
>few|TRBV7-3|TRBJ2-7|NA
TGTGCCAGCAGCTTACACAGTTCCTACGAGCAGTACTTC
CASSLHSSYEQYF
>NA|TRBV15|TRBJ2-7|TRBD1
TGTGCCACCAGCAGGGGGGACAGTACCTACGAGCAGTACTTC
CATSRGDSTYEQYF
>NA|TRBV7-6|TRBJ1-6|NA
TGTGCCAGCAGCCCTGGGGGACAACTTTCACCCCTCCACTTT
CASSPGGQLSPLHF
>NA|TRBV6-5|TRBJ1-3|TRBD1
TGTGCCACCGCTGGGACAGGGGAAAACACCATATATTTT
CATAGTGENTIYF
>NA|TRBV6-5|TRBJ2-1|NA
TGTGCCAGCAGTTACTCGGGTAACTCCTACAATGAGCAGTTCTTC
CASSYSGNSYNEQFF
>NA|TRBV30|TRBJ2-7|NA
TGTGCCTGGAGTCCCGGACAGTCCTACGAGCAGTACTTC
CAWSPGQSYEQYF
>NA|TRBV11-3|TRBJ2-1|NA
TGTGCCAGCAGTTGGGATGAGACTACCTCCTACAATGAGCAGTTCTTC
CASSWDETTSYNEQFF
>NA|TRBV27|TRBJ1-6|TRBD1
TGTGCCAGCAGTTTATGGGACAGGGGTTTAAATTCACCCCTCCACTTT
CASSLWDRGLNSPLHF